The TCR beta chain under discussion was sequenced for a study of CXCR3-negative and CXCR3-positive naive CD8 T cells. Study background: Roughly 135 million TRB reads were obtained overall (about 1.5 +/- 0.3 million per library). The study's findings and limits: Naive CXCR3-positive and CXCR3-negative cells shared TRBV-TRBJ usage; memory cells diverged.

5' RACE with UMI labels generated the TRB cDNA libraries. TCRdb reprocessed the 5' RACE reads, with one entry per CDR3 protein and no DNA. This repertoire includes roughly 48,000 distinct CDR3 sequences. CDR3 length: 14 residues. The germline gives CDR1 SEHNR, CDR2 FQNEAQ (reference sequence). About this clonotype: Its specificity is unknown.

The TCR originated in a human donor in good health. Some clones in this sample may be carry-over from other donors' samples. The gene calls are TRBV7-9 and TRBJ1-5. The specimen was memory CD8+ T cells from blood. CDR3 protein: CASGPPYSNQPQHF.